The source of this TCR beta chain is a study of T cell changes during pregnancy in multiple sclerosis. The CDR3 is 16 amino acids. Germline CDR1 reads SGHVS; CDR2 reads FNYEAQ. After removal of 0 bases from V and 8 bases from J, the junction contained 6 bases not matched to a gene. Profiling relied on immunoSEQ multiplex PCR, and the TCRdb table lists in-frame clones only, not all of them. The data contain tens of thousands of clones, 90% to 95% of them singletons. The sequence derives from a female donor with multiple sclerosis, enrolled in a pregnancy study. This chain links TRBV7-6 with TRBJ2-3; 12 bases map to TRBD2. Material: CD4+ T cells from peripheral blood mononuclear cells, obtained in the third trimester of pregnancy. The CDR3 sequence is CASSLAASGRAGTQYF. Written as DNA, the CDR3 is TGTGCCAGCAGCTTAGCGGCTAGCGGGAGGGCGGGTACGCAGTATTTT.